This T cell receptor beta chain was documented in a study of molecular identifiers for immune sequencing clone quantification. Naive CD8 T cells were sorted, and the gate applied was CD8+CD4-CCR7+CD45RA+. Points from the study as a whole: Spiked TCR RNA from one Jurkat cell reportedly showed up when mixed among more than 900,000 naive cells.

Previously described methods and listed TCR primers were employed for the bulk TCR libraries. MiXCR was run by TCRdb on the PCR reads, yielding one entry per CDR3 protein. The sample shows about 100,000 distinct CDR3 sequences, 36% of them seen only once. The germline gives CDR1 MNHNS, CDR2 SASEGT. The CDR3 spans 17 residues. With 0 bases clipped from V and 2 bases from J, the junction kept 10 bases outside the gene matches. Concerning this clonotype itself: Its antigen is not known.

The sample was naive CD8+ T cells from blood, with Jurkat cell RNA spiked in. Subset of the sample: FACS-sorted CD8+CD4-CCR7+CD45RA+ naive T cells. The gene calls are TRBV6-1 and TRBJ2-7; 7 positions match TRBD1. The TCR originated in a human donor in good health. Some libraries in this study had Jurkat cell RNA spiked in. The CDR3 loop reads CASSEAVGTALTYEQYF. The CDR3 nucleotides read TGTGCCAGCAGTGAAGCGGTAGGGACAGCACTAACCTACGAGCAGTACTTC.